The T cell receptor beta chain described here comes from a study of tumor and adjacent non-tumor tissue in lung cancer. A few counts support this clonotype. The trim removed 2 bases at V and 10 bases at J, leaving 8 bases unmatched. Germline loops: CDR1 DFQATT, CDR2 SNEGSKA (reference sequence). CDR3 length: 14 amino acids. The template was RNA from unsorted bulk tissue. The library came from three nested PCR rounds adapted from ARM-PCR protocols. TCRdb recomputed calls from the multiplex PCR reads with MiXCR, one row per CDR3 protein. The data show around 200,000 distinct CDR3 sequences, 70% to 75% seen once.

This chain connects TRBV20-1 to TRBJ2-1; 10 nucleotides align to TRBD1. Source material: lung tumor tissue. The receptor was isolated from a man aged 55 to 70 with non-small cell lung cancer. The CDR3 spells CSARKGQGIREQFF. The CDR3 DNA reads as TGCAGTGCTAGAAAGGGACAGGGGATTCGGGAGCAGTTCTTC.